The 5 T cell receptor beta chains below come from one sample, sequenced in a study of glioma-infiltrating T cells (dated by TCRdb to 2016 to 2018). The listed sequencing device is Illumina MiSeq. TCR alpha and beta CDR3 regions were amplified with the iRepertoire nested amplicon-rescue multiplex PCR (arm-PCR) platform from RNA. In-frame beta chains were kept once TCRdb had trimmed the public reads at Q25 with fastp and called clones with MiXCR. All rows with the same CDR3 protein become a single entry with the most common DNA and genes. The sample has approximately 120,000 distinct CDR3 sequences on record, less than 30% of them singletons. The ten largest clones capture 35% of the sample. The specimen was glioma tissue, nonneoplastic brain tissue, or PBMCs (not recorded which). All receptors come from a human donor with low-grade glioma or glioblastoma, undergoing nonglioma brain surgery, or in good health (not recorded which).

This clonotype was counted between two and nine times. The V gene is TRBV4-3, the J gene TRBJ2-3; D may be TRBD2 (7 bases). The CDR3 has 15 residues. The germline V gene encodes CDR1 LGHNA and CDR2 YSLEER. Trimming stripped 4 bases from V and 2 bases from J, with 13 bases between. CDR3 coding DNA: TGCGCCAGCAGCCGGGGGGGGGGCTTCACAGATACGCAGTATTTT. It yields the protein CASSRGGGFTDTQYF.

In this sample, this clonotype turned up many times. J is TRBJ2-2 and V is TRBV6-4, with 9 positions matching TRBD2. CDR1 and CDR2 from the germline V gene are MRHNA and SNTAGT. The CDR3 loop spans 15 amino acids. The ends lost 5 bases at V and 1 base at J; junction bases unmatched: 2. CDR3 DNA sequence: TGTGCCAGCAGTTGGACTAGCGAGAACACCGGGGAGCTGTTTTTT. Residues: CASSWTSENTGELFF.

This clonotype was recorded a few times. V usage is TRBV12-3 or TRBV12-4 and J usage is TRBJ2-2, with D perhaps TRBD2 (5 bases). V was cut by 8 bases and J by 5 bases, with 12 bases left in between. This CDR3 comprises 13 residues. CDR3 in DNA: TGTGCCAGCGAGAACGGAGGTACCGGGGAGCTGTTTTTT. Translation: CASENGGTGELFF.

This clonotype was seen only a few times. CDR3 DNA sequence: TGTGCCAGCAGTCAGGGGGTAATCGAGAAGGAGCAGTTCTTC. Translated, it gives CASSQGVIEKEQFF. V and J are TRBV9 and TRBJ2-1, with 7 bases fitting TRBD1. The germline V gene has CDR1 SGDLS and CDR2 YYNGEE. Trimming cost V 5 bases and J 10 bases; bases outside gene matches: 12. The CDR3 has 14 amino acids. Variable domain in full (rest from reference TRBV9 and TRBJ2-1): DSGVTQTPKHLITATGQRVTLRCSPRSGDLSVYWYQQSLDQGLQFLIQYYNGEERAKGNILERFSAQQFPDLHSELNLSSLELGDSALYFCASSQGVIEKEQFFGPGTRLTVL.

This clonotype was seen at least ten times. The CDR3 here is CASSFRDFNQPQHF. CDR3 nucleotide sequence: TGTGCCAGCAGCTTCCGGGATTTCAATCAGCCCCAGCATTTT. The chain couples TRBV7-2 to TRBJ1-5; D is uncertain. CDR1 SGHTA and CDR2 FQGNSA come from the germline V gene. The CDR3 loop spans 14 amino acids. V lost 3 bases and J 3 bases, leaving 9 bases between the germline ends.